This T cell receptor beta chain was found in a study of beta chain features in type 1 diabetes. Findings and limits, study-wide: High-TCR-expressing cells could be over-represented by cDNA sequencing. Shortening that was moderate but significant affected the TCRB CDR3s of Type 1 diabetes patients in all four CD4+ subsets.

Every bit of the isolated RNA underwent reverse transcription, so sequencing read expressed TCRB transcripts. The read count averaged around 3.5 million across naive, central memory and regulatory T cell samples. The data were produced by immunoSEQ multiplex PCR, yet TCRdb's version contains in-frame clones alone and is incomplete. The sample has hundreds of thousands of clones; 30% are singletons. Points on this clone: Its specificity is not known.

V lost 6 bases and J lost 2, with 16 bases in between. The CDR3 extends over 15 amino acids. Germline V lookup: CDR1 MGHDK, CDR2 SYGVNS. Per donor, one heparinised blood draw averaged about 100 mL. This TCR derives from a man aged 18 to 30 in good health. The sequenced sample consisted of naive CD4+ T cells from blood. The chain couples TRBV25-1 to TRBJ2-5; the D gene is possibly TRBD1 (6 bases). CDR3 coding DNA: TGTGCCAGCAGCCCCCCAACTGGACAGCAAGAGACCCAGTACTTC. It codes for CASSPPTGQQETQYF.